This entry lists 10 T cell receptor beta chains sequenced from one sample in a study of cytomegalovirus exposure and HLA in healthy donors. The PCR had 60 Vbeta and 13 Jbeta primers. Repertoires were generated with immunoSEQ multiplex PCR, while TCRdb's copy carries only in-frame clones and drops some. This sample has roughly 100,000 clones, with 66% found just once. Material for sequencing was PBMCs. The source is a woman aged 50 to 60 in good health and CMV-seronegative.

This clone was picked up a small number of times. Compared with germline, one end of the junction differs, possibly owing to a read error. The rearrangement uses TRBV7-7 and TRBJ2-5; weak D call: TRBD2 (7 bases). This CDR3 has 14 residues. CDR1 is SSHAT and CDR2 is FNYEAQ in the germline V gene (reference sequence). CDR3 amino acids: CASSPRGRGIPQYF. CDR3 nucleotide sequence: TGTGCTAGCAGCCCCCGGGGGAGGGGGATCCCCCAGTACTTC.

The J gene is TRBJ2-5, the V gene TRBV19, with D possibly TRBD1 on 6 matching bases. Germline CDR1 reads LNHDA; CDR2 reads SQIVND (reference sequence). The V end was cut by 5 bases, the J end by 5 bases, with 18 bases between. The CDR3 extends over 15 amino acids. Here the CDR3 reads CASSATGLLRETQYF. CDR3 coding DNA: TGTGCCAGTAGTGCCACAGGGTTATTACGGGAGACCCAGTACTTC.

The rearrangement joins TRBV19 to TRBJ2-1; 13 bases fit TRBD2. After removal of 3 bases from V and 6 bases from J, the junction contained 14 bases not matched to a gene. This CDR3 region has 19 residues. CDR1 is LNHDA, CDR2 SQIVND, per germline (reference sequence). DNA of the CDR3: TGTGCCAGTAGTATCTTCGGGTTCGAGGGACTAGCGGGGTTCAATGAGCAGTTCTTC. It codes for CASSIFGFEGLAGFNEQFF. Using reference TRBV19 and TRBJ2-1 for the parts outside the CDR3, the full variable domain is DGGITQSPKYLFRKEGQNVTLSCEQNLNHDAMYWYRQDPGQGLRLIYYSQIVNDFQKGDIAEGYSVSREKKESFPLTVTSAQKNPTAFYLCASSIFGFEGLAGFNEQFFGPGTRLTVL.

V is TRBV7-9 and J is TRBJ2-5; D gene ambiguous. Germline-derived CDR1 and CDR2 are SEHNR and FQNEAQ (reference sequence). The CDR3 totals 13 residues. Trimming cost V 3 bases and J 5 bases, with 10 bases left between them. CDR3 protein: CASSFNPAETQYF. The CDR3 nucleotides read TGTGCCAGCAGCTTTAACCCCGCGGAGACCCAGTACTTC.

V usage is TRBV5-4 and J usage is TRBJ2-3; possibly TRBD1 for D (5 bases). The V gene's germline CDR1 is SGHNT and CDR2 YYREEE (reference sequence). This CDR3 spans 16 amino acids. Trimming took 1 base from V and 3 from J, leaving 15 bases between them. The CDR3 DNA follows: TGTGCCAGCAGCTTGAGTGGGGCCACCCCTACAGATACGCAGTATTTT. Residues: CASSLSGATPTDTQYF.

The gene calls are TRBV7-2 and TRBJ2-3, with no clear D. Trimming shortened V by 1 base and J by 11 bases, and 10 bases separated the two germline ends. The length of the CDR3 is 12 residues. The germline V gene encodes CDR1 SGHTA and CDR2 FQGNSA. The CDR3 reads CASSLDSPRQYF. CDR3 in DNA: TGTGCCAGCAGCTTAGATAGCCCCAGGCAGTATTTT.

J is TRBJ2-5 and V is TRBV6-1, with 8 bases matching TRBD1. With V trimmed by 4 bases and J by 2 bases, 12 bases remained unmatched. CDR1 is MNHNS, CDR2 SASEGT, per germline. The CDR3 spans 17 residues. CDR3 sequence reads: CASSGRTGFGSQETQYF. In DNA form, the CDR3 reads TGTGCCAGCAGTGGTAGGACAGGGTTTGGGTCACAAGAGACCCAGTACTTC.

CDR3 residues: CASSPPGLRGEKLFF. For the CDR3, the DNA is TGTGCCAGCAGCCCGCCGGGTCTAAGGGGGGAAAAACTGTTTTTT. The chain couples TRBV7-9 to TRBJ1-4, with D possibly being TRBD1 (6 bases). CDR3 length: 15 residues. Trimming removed 5 bases at V and 8 bases at J, with 18 bases between. The germline V gene has CDR1 SEHNR and CDR2 FQNEAQ (reference sequence). Full variable domain (remainder filled in from reference TRBV7-9 and TRBJ1-4): DTGVSQNPRHKITKRGQNVTFRCDPISEHNRLYWYRQTLGQGPEFLTYFQNEAQLEKSRLLSDRFSAERPKGSFSTLEIQRTEQGDSAMYLCASSPPGLRGEKLFFGSGTQLSVL.

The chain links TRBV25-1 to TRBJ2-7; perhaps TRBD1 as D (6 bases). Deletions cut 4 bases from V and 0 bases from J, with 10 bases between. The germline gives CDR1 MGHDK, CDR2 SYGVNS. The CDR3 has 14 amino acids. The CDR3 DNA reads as TGTGCCAGCAGTGGGGACACAGGCTCCTACGAGCAGTACTTC. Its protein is CASSGDTGSYEQYF.

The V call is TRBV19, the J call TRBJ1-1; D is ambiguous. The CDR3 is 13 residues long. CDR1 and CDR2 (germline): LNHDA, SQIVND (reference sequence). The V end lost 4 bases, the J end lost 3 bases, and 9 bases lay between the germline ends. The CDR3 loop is CASSTQRDTEAFF. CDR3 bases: TGTGCCAGTAGTACACAGAGGGACACTGAAGCTTTCTTT.